These 19 T cell receptor beta chains originate from one sample sequenced in a study of blood T cells in healthy people across ages. Primed by a sample-barcoded 5' primer and a J-beta primer mix, a second PCR proceeded for about 7 to 12 cycles. TCRdb called the 5' RACE reads again in MiXCR, with one record for every CDR3 protein. This sample has around 320,000 distinct CDR3 sequences, with about 25% found just once. The source material was blood. These TCRs come from a woman in her 70s in good health.

In its sample, this clonotype was seen a few times. The genes are TRBV7-2 and TRBJ2-7; D uncertain. With 4 bases removed from V and 1 base from J, the gap between germline ends came to 14 bases. The CDR3 totals 15 residues. Germline loops: CDR1 SGHTA, CDR2 FQGNSA. The CDR3 coding sequence is TGTGCCAGCAGCTCCATAAGGGCCGGGTCCTACGAGCAGTACTTC. Translated: CASSSIRAGSYEQYF.

This clonotype was counted only a few times. The chain links TRBV2 to TRBJ1-4; D is unresolved. The CDR3 is 14 residues long. V shed 7 bases and J shed 0 bases, with 9 bases lying between them. Germline V gene lookup returns CDR1 SNHLY and CDR2 FYNNEI. As DNA, the CDR3 is TGTGCCAGCACTATCCTTGCAACTAATGAAAAACTGTTTTTT. It yields the protein CASTILATNEKLFF.

A few counts support this clonotype. The rearrangement links TRBV29-1 to TRBJ2-7, with D possibly TRBD1 on 6 matching bases. Trimming cost V 7 bases and J 1 base, with 17 bases left between them. CDR1 SQVTM and CDR2 ANQGSEA come from the germline V gene. This CDR3 comprises 14 residues. CDR3 nucleotide sequence: TGCAGCGCCTCGCCAGGGGTACAGTCCTACGAGCAGTACTTC. It is translated as CSASPGVQSYEQYF.

This clonotype has more than one count but fewer than ten. The chain uses TRBV7-3 and TRBJ2-7, with D uncertain. The CDR3 has 12 residues. The V and J ends lost 10 bases and 2 bases respectively, with 12 bases between them. Germline CDR1 SGHTA, CDR2 FQGTGA. The CDR3, as DNA: TGTGCCAAGAAGACACCTACCTACGAGCAGTACTTC. The encoded protein is CAKKTPTYEQYF.

The chain carries TRBV27 and TRBJ2-1; 14 bases agree with TRBD2. V trimming: 8 bases; J trimming: 4 bases; junction bases outside the gene matches: 7. Germline assignment: CDR1 MNHEY and CDR2 SMNVEV (reference sequence). This CDR3 has 16 residues. CDR3 protein: CASEPTSGRGYNEQFF. CDR3 bases: TGTGCCAGCGAACCGACTAGCGGGAGGGGATACAATGAGCAGTTCTTC.

Turning to this clonotype: A read error may account for a junction end that differs from germline. The rearrangement joins TRBV5-6 to TRBJ2-5, with 9 bases lining up with TRBD2. The end of the DNA is better explained by TRBJ2-1, so the J call may be wrong. Germline lookup yields CDR1 SGHDT and CDR2 YYEEEE. This CDR3 has 17 residues. CDR3 bases: TGTTCCAGCAGAGCCACTCAAGCGGGAGGACGCTACGATGAGCAGTTCTTC. This sequence encodes CSSRATQAGGRYDEQFF.

This clonotype was recorded a few times. J is TRBJ1-3 and V is TRBV10-2; D is perhaps TRBD1 (5 bases). The CDR3 extends over 15 amino acids. Germline lookup yields CDR1 WSHSY and CDR2 SAAADI. The V end lost 2 bases, the J end lost 3 bases, and 11 bases lay between the germline ends. The DNA of the CDR3 is TGCGCCAGCAGTGAGGCCTTCGGGGGTGGAAACACCATATATTTT. This gives the protein CASSEAFGGGNTIYF.

V is TRBV25-1 and J is TRBJ2-5, with D possibly being TRBD1 (6 bases). The CDR3 contains 16 residues. Germline values: CDR1 MGHDK, CDR2 SYGVNS. The ends were cut back, 1 base at V and 4 bases at J, with 16 bases in the middle. This chain's CDR3 is CASSELSSTTGETQYF. CDR3 coding DNA: TGTGCCAGCAGTGAATTATCCTCTACGACAGGAGAGACCCAGTACTTC.

This chain connects TRBV2 to TRBJ1-6; D ambiguous. Trimming pared 2 bases from V and 3 bases from J, leaving 8 bases between. The CDR3 loop spans 15 amino acids. Germline V gene sequence: CDR1 SNHLY, CDR2 FYNNEI. Here the CDR3 DNA reads TGTGCCAGCAGTGAAAGTCAGTACTATAATTCACCCCTCCACTTT. It translates to CASSESQYYNSPLHF.

This clonotype was recorded a few times. The chain couples TRBV29-1 to TRBJ2-7; the D call may be TRBD1 or TRBD2 (5 bases each). This CDR3 spans 12 amino acids. The germline V and J ends were trimmed by 6 bases and 2 bases, with 11 bases remaining between them. Germline V gives CDR1 SQVTM, CDR2 ANQGSEA. The CDR3, as DNA: TGCAGCGTGGGACCTACTCCCTACGAGCAGTACTTC. It yields the protein CSVGPTPYEQYF.

The chain has TRBV18 and TRBJ2-1, with TRBD1 matching over 7 bases. The J call is doubtful: the DNA matches TRBJ2-5 better. Germline V gives CDR1 KGHSH, CDR2 LQKENI. This CDR3 comprises 19 residues. The CDR3 nucleotides are TGTGCCAGCTCACTTACGGGACAGCCCTCAACAATCTTACAAGAGACCCAGTACTTC. This encodes CASSLTGQPSTILQETQYF.

The V gene is TRBV27, the J gene TRBJ1-1; 8 bases are shared with TRBD1. V shed 4 bases, J shed 6 bases, and the junction held 10 bases outside the gene matches. The CDR3 totals 15 residues. The V gene's germline CDR1 is MNHEY and CDR2 SMNVEV (reference sequence). The CDR3 region is CASSSRTGRGAEAFF. The CDR3 DNA sequence: TGTGCCAGCAGTTCTAGGACAGGGAGAGGCGCTGAAGCTTTCTTT.

This clonotype was counted a few times. The V call is TRBV20-1, the J call TRBJ2-1; 8 nucleotides line up with TRBD2. CDR3 length: 15 amino acids. Germline loops: CDR1 DFQATT, CDR2 SNEGSKA (reference sequence). Germline trimming cut 0 bases from V and 7 bases from J; bases unmatched to any gene: 8. CDR3 in amino acids: CSARDIAGWGNEQFF. The CDR3 DNA is TGCAGTGCTAGAGATATAGCGGGATGGGGGAATGAGCAGTTCTTC.

There are a few counts of this clonotype. It is unclear where the CDR3 begins or ends on the DNA, so no DNA is shown, and the CDR3 is as TCRdb lists it. The chain recombines TRBV21-1 with TRBJ1-4; TRBD1, the table's D call, was not compared with the DNA. TRBV21-1 constitutes a pseudogene. The CDR3 extends over 15 residues, inclusive of both ends. The CDR3: CASSKVGRGNEKLFF.

This clonotype showed up just once. V and J are TRBV28 and TRBJ2-1; no firm D call. The V end lost 4 bases, the J end lost 3 bases, and 19 bases lay between the germline ends. Germline-derived CDR1 and CDR2 are MDHEN and SYDVKM. The CDR3 is 17 residues long. This chain's CDR3 is CASSSDLARALYNEQFF. The CDR3 nucleotides are TGTGCCAGCAGTTCTGATCTTGCCCGCGCCCTCTACAATGAGCAGTTCTTC.

The sample holds a few counts of this clonotype. The chain combines TRBV7-2 with TRBJ1-1; no reliable D call. The CDR3 has 13 amino acids. Trimming pared 6 bases from V and 2 bases from J, leaving 10 bases between. Per the germline V gene, CDR1 is SGHTA and CDR2 is FQGNSA. CDR3 loop: CASSGKPNTEAFF. CDR3 sequence (DNA): TGTGCCAGCAGTGGCAAACCAAACACTGAAGCTTTCTTT.

This clonotype was found once. The rearrangement joins TRBV4-2 to TRBJ2-5; maybe TRBD2 (6 bases). The CDR3 consists of 15 residues. Per the germline V gene, CDR1 is LGHNA and CDR2 is YNFKEQ. V lost 5 bases to trimming and J lost 4 bases, with 17 bases between them. This chain's CDR3 is CASSLAGGTRETQYF. The DNA of the CDR3 is TGTGCCAGCAGCTTAGCCGGCGGGACTCGAGAGACCCAGTACTTC.

This clonotype was counted only a few times. This sequence joins TRBV29-1 and TRBJ2-3; tentatively, D is TRBD2 (5 bases). The CDR3 extends over 15 amino acids. CDR1 and CDR2 from the germline V gene are SQVTM and ANQGSEA. V shed 6 bases and J shed 1 base, with 17 bases lying between them. CDR3 nucleotides: TGCAGCGTGGCCTCAGGTCTCGGGGGCACAGATACGCAGTATTTT. This translates into CSVASGLGGTDTQYF.

The chain couples TRBV20-1 to TRBJ2-4, with D unresolved. Germline CDR1 is DFQATT and CDR2 is SNEGSKA (reference sequence). V was cut by 0 bases and J by 0 bases, with 3 bases left in between. The CDR3 is 13 residues long. CDR3 nucleotide sequence: TGCAGTGCTAGAGACATAGCCAAAAACATTCAGTACTTC. Protein product: CSARDIAKNIQYF.